This entry describes one T cell receptor (beta chain). Alongside a J-beta primer mix, a sample-barcoded 5' primer served in a second PCR lasting about 7 to 12 cycles. TCRdb redid the calling of the 5' RACE reads with MiXCR, one entry per CDR3 protein. This table has nearly 800,000 distinct CDR3 sequences, 25% appearing once. The CDR3 contains 14 residues. The germline gives CDR1 SEHNR, CDR2 FQNEAQ (reference sequence). V trimming: 4 bases; J trimming: 12 bases; junction bases outside the gene matches: 12. The record originates from a study of blood T cells in healthy people across ages. These data are also associated with another study on T cells of mothers and their children.

Sequenced sample: blood. The TCR was taken from a boy aged 5-17 years in good health. The chain joins TRBV7-9 to TRBJ2-1, with 7 bases aligning to TRBD2. The CDR3 sequence is CASSSTAGYVGQFF. The CDR3 DNA reads as TGTGCCAGCAGCTCGACAGCGGGATACGTCGGGCAGTTCTTC.